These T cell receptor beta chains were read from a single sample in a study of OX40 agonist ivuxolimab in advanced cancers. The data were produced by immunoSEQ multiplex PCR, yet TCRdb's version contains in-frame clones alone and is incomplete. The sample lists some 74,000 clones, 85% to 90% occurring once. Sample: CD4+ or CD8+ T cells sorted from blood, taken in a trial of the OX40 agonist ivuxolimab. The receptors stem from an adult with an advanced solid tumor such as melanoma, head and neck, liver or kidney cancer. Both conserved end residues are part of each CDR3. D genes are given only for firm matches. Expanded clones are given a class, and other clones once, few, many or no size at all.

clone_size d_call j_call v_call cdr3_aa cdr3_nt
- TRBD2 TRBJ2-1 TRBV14 CASSKLRLADEQFF TGTGCCAGCAGCAAACTCCGACTAGCCGATGAGCAGTTCTTC
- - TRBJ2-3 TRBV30 CALRPSTDTQYF TGTGCCTTGAGACCTAGCACAGATACGCAGTATTTT
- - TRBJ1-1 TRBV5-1 CASSSRSNTEAFF TGCGCCAGCAGCTCCCGATCGAACACTGAAGCTTTCTTT
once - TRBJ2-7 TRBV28 CASQGSYEQYF TGTGCCAGCCAGGGCTCCTACGAGCAGTACTTC
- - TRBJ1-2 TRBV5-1 CASSDRTGMGYTF TGCGCCAGCAGCGATAGGACTGGAATGGGCTACACCTTC
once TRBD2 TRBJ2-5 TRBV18 CASSPPLASGRGKRETQYF TGTGCCAGCTCACCACCTCTGGCTAGCGGGAGGGGGAAGCGGGAGACCCAGTACTTC
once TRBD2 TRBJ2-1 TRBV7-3 CASSINLAGEEQFF TGTGCCAGCAGCATAAATCTAGCGGGCGAGGAGCAGTTCTTC
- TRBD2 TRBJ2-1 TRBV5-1 CASTSQLAGNYNEQFF TGCGCCAGCACCTCACAACTAGCGGGGAATTACAATGAGCAGTTCTTC
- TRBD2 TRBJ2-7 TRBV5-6 CASSLGDLAGWGEQYF TGTGCCAGCAGCTTGGGAGACCTAGCGGGATGGGGGGAGCAGTACTTC
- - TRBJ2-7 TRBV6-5 CASSYRTGSYEQYF TGTGCCAGCAGTTACCGCACAGGCTCCTACGAGCAGTACTTC
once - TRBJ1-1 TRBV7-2 CASSLAGPSGPTEAFF TGTGCCAGCAGCTTAGCCGGACCTTCAGGGCCCACTGAAGCTTTCTTT
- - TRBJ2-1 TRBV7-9 CASNQPPPNGGNEQFF TGTGCCAGCAACCAACCCCCCCCGAATGGGGGCAATGAGCAGTTCTTC
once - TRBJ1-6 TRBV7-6 CASSPGTLRSGNSPLHF TGTGCCAGCAGCCCAGGGACACTGAGGAGTGGTAATTCACCCCTCCACTTT
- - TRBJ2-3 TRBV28 CASSLPTWGPQYF TGTGCCAGCAGTTTACCTACGTGGGGACCGCAGTATTTT
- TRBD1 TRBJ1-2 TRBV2 CASSGQGGAGGGYTF TGTGCCAGCAGTGGACAAGGGGGCGCCGGAGGTGGCTACACCTTC
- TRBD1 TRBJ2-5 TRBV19 CASASTGIQETQYF TGTGCCAGTGCCTCGACAGGGATCCAAGAGACCCAGTACTTC
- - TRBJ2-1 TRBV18 CASSPPGAKGGEQFF TGTGCCAGCTCACCTCCAGGGGCTAAGGGTGGTGAGCAGTTCTTC
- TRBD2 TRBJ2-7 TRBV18 CASSPPNGLAGSYEQYF TGTGCCAGCTCACCACCGAACGGGCTAGCGGGATCCTACGAGCAGTACTTC
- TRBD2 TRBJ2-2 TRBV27 CASSPRLLAGTTGELFF TGTGCCAGCAGTCCCCGCCTACTAGCGGGCACAACCGGGGAGCTGTTTTTT
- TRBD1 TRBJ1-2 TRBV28 CASSPTGGGIGGYTF TGTGCCAGCAGTCCCACAGGGGGCGGAATTGGTGGCTACACCTTC
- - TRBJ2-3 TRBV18 CASSQGQGPTDTQYF TGTGCCAGCTCACAGGGCCAGGGGCCCACAGATACGCAGTATTTT
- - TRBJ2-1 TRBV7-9 CASSFEEGRREQFF TGTGCCAGCAGCTTCGAGGAAGGGAGGAGAGAGCAGTTCTTC
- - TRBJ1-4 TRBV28 CASSLPHEKLFF TGTGCCAGCAGTTTGCCACATGAAAAACTGTTTTTT
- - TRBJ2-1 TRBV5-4 CASSLFSVTNEQFF TGTGCCAGCAGCTTGTTTAGCGTGACCAATGAGCAGTTCTTC
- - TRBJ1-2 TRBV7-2 CASSLTPGPRDGYTF TGTGCCAGCAGCTTGACCCCGGGACCGAGGGACGGCTACACCTTC
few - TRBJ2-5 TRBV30 CAWSVLSQETQYF TGTGCCTGGAGTGTACTCTCACAAGAGACCCAGTACTTC
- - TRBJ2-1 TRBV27 CASSSPPSTNEQFF TGTGCCAGCAGTTCCCCCCCCAGTACCAATGAGCAGTTCTTC
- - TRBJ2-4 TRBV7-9 CASSLLSGHLAKNIQYF TGTGCCAGCAGCCTCCTCTCCGGACACCTAGCCAAAAACATTCAGTACTTC
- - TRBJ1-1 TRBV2 CASSRVGRAFF TGTGCCAGCAGTAGGGTAGGGCGGGCTTTCTTT
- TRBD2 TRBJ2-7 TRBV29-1 CSASLAGVREQYF TGCAGCGCATCCCTAGCGGGAGTCCGCGAGCAGTACTTC
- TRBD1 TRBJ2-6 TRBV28 CASRTGSSGANVLTF TGTGCCAGCAGGACAGGGAGCTCTGGGGCCAACGTCCTGACTTTC
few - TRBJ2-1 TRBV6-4 CASSVRPYNEQFF TGTGCCAGCAGTGTCCGACCCTACAATGAGCAGTTCTTC
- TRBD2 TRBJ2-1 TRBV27 CASSLAGSSYNEQFF TGTGCCAGCAGCTTAGCGGGGAGCTCCTACAATGAGCAGTTCTTC
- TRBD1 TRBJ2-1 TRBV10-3 CAISSEGAAYYNEQFF TGTGCCATCAGTTCTGAGGGGGCGGCGTACTACAATGAGCAGTTCTTC
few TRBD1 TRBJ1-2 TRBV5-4 CASSGMSQGADGYTF TGTGCCAGCAGCGGAATGTCCCAGGGGGCTGATGGCTACACCTTC
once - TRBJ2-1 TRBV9 CASSVDGGRSLNEQFF TGTGCCAGCAGCGTAGATGGGGGGCGATCATTGAATGAGCAGTTCTTC
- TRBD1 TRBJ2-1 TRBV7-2 CASSSRQGNNEQFF TGTGCCAGCAGCTCTCGACAGGGGAACAATGAGCAGTTCTTC
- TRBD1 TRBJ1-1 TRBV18 CASSQAQGSTEAFF TGTGCCAGCTCACAAGCACAGGGGTCCACTGAAGCTTTCTTT
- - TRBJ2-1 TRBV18 CASSPGAGDEQFF TGTGCCAGCTCACCGGGGGCGGGGGATGAGCAGTTCTTC
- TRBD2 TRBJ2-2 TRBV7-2 CASRGLAGSTGELFF TGTGCCAGCAGGGGACTAGCGGGTAGCACCGGGGAGCTGTTTTTT
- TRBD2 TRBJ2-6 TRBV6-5 CASRGGNSGANVLTF TGTGCCAGCCGGGGGGGGAACTCTGGGGCCAACGTCCTGACTTTC
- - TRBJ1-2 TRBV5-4 CASSQEPGASRSYTF TGTGCCAGCAGCCAAGAACCCGGAGCAAGCCGGAGCTACACCTTC
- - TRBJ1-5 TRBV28 CASSLLRGIGGQPQHF TGTGCCAGCAGTTTACTTCGGGGAATTGGCGGTCAGCCCCAGCATTTT
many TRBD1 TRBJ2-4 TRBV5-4 CASKTRGVDRVYF TGTGCCAGCAAAACCAGGGGGGTGGACAGGGTATACTTC
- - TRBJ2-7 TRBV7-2 CASSLDRGYEQYF TGTGCCAGCAGCTTAGATCGCGGCTACGAGCAGTACTTC
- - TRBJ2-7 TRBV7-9 CASSLLGSSYEQYF TGTGCCAGCAGCCTTCTCGGGAGCTCCTACGAGCAGTACTTC
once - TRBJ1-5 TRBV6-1 CASSKEDQSNQPQHF TGTGCCAGCAGTAAGGAGGACCAAAGCAATCAGCCCCAGCATTTT
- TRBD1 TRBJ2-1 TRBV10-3 CAITGTGIYNEQFF TGTGCCATAACCGGGACAGGGATTTACAATGAGCAGTTCTTC
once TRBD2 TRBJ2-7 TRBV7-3 CASSWTSGYEQYF TGTGCCAGCAGCTGGACTAGCGGCTACGAGCAGTACTTC
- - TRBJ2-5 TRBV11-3 CASSFSGRRETQYF TGTGCCAGCAGCTTTAGCGGACGACGGGAGACCCAGTACTTC
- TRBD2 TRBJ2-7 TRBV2 CASKEGLAAYEQYF TGTGCCAGCAAGGAGGGCCTAGCGGCCTACGAGCAGTACTTC